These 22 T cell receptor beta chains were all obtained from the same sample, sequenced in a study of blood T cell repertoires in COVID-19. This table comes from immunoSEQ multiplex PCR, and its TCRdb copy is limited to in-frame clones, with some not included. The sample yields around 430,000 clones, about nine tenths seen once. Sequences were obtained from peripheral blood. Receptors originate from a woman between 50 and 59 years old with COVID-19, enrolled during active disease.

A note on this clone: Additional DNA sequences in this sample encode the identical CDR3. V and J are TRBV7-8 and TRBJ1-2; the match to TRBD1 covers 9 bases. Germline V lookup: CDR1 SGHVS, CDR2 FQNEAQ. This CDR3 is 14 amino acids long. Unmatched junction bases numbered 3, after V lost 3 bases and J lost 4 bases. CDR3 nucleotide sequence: TGTGCCAGCAGCTTGGCGGGACAGGGCTATGGCTACACCTTC. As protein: CASSLAGQGYGYTF.

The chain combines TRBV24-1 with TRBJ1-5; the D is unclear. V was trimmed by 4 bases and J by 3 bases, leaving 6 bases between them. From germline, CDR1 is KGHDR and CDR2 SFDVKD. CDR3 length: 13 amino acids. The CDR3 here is CATSEGLNQPQHF. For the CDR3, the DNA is TGTGCCACCAGTGAAGGACTCAATCAGCCCCAGCATTTT.

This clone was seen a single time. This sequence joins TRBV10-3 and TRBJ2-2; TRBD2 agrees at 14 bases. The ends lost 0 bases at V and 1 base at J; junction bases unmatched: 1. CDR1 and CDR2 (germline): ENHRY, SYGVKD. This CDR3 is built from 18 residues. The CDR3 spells CAISESGTSGGNTGELFF. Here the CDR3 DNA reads TGTGCCATCAGTGAGTCCGGGACTAGCGGGGGGAACACCGGGGAGCTGTTTTTT.

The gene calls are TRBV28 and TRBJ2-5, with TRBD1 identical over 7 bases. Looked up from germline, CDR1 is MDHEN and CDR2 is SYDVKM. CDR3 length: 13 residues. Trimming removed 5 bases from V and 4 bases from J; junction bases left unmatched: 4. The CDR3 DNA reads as TGTGCCAGCAGTCTAGGGGGCCGAGAGACCCAGTACTTC. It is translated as CASSLGGRETQYF.

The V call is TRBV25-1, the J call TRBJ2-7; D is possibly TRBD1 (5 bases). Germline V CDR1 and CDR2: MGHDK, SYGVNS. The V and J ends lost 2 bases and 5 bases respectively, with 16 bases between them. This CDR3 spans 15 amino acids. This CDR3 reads CASSEQPWVGDEQYF. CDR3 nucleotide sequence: TGTGCCAGCAGTGAACAGCCCTGGGTAGGGGACGAGCAGTACTTC.

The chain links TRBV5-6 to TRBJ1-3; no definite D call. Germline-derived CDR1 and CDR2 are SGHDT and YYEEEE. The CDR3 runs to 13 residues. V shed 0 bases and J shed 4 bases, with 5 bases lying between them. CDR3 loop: CASSLGRGNTIYF. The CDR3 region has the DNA TGTGCCAGCAGCTTGGGTCGGGGAAACACCATATATTTT.

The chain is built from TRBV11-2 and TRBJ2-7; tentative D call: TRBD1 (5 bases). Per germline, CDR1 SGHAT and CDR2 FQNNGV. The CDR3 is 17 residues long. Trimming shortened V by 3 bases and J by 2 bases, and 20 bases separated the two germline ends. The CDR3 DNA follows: TGTGCCAGCAGCTTCGGTCCGGTGACAGCGCGACCCTACGAGCAGTACTTC. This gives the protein CASSFGPVTARPYEQYF.

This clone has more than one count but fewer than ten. The CDR3 region has the DNA TGTGCCAGCACCACGGACAGGGTCTCCTACGAGCAGTACTTC. Encoded protein: CASTTDRVSYEQYF. This rearrangement joins TRBV5-4 to TRBJ2-7; TRBD1 agrees at 8 bases. This CDR3 contains 14 residues. V lost 6 bases, J lost 0 bases, and 5 bases stayed unmatched. Germline values: CDR1 SGHNT, CDR2 YYREEE (reference sequence).

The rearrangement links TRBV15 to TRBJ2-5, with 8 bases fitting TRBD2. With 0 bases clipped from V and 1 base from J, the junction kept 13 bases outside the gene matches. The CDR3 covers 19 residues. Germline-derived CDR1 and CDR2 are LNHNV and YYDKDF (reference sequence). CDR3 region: CATSRDRGTVAGRQETQYF. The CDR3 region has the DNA TGTGCCACCAGCAGAGATAGGGGGACGGTAGCGGGACGCCAAGAGACCCAGTACTTC.

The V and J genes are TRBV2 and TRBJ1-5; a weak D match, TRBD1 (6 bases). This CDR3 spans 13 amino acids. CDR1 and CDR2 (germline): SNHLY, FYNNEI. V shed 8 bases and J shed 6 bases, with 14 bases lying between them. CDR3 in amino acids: CASSGGAGQPQHF. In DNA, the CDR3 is TGTGCCAGCTCTGGGGGCGCTGGTCAGCCCCAGCATTTT. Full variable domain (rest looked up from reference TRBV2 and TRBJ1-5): EPEVTQTPSHQVTQMGQEVILRCVPISNHLYFYWYRQILGQKVEFLVSFYNNEISEKSEIFDDQFSVERPDGSNFTLKIRSTKLEDSAMYFCASSGGAGQPQHFGDGTRLSIL.

This chain's CDR3 is CASSDSNRIGTDTQYF. DNA for the CDR3: TGTGCCAGCAGTGACTCGAACAGGATCGGCACAGATACGCAGTATTTT. The chain joins TRBV6-4 to TRBJ2-3, with D possibly TRBD1 on 5 matching bases. CDR3 length: 16 residues. The germline V gene encodes CDR1 MRHNA and CDR2 SNTAGT. Trimming left V 0 bases short and J 1 base short, with 11 bases between.

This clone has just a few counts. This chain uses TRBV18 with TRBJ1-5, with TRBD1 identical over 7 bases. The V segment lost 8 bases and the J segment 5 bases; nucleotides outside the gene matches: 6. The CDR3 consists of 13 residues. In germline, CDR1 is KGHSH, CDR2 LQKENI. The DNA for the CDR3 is TGTGCCAGCGCCGACAGGGTCGATCAGCCCCAGCATTTT. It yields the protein CASADRVDQPQHF.

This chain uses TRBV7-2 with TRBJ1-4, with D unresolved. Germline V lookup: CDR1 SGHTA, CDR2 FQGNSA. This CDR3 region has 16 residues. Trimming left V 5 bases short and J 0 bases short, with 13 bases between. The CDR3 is CASSPALGATNEKLFF. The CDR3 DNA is TGTGCCAGCAGCCCCGCCCTCGGTGCAACTAATGAAAAACTGTTTTTT.

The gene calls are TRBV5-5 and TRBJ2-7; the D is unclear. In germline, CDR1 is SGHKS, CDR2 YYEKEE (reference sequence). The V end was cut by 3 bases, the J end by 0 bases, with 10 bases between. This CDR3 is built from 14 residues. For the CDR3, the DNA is TGTGCCAGCAGCTCTCAGGTTCCCTCCTACGAGCAGTACTTC. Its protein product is CASSSQVPSYEQYF.

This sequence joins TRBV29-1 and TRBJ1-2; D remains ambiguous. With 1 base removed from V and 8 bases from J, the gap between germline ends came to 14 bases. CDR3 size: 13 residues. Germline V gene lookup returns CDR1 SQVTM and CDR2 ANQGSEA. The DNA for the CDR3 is TGCAGCGTTGAAGCTTCCCGGAGGGTAGGCTACACCTTC. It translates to CSVEASRRVGYTF.

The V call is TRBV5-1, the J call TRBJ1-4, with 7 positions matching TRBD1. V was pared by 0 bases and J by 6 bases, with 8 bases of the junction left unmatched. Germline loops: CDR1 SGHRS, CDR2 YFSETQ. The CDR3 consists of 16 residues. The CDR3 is CASSLAWQGGDEKLFF. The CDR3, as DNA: TGCGCCAGCAGCTTGGCCTGGCAGGGGGGCGATGAAAAACTGTTTTTT.

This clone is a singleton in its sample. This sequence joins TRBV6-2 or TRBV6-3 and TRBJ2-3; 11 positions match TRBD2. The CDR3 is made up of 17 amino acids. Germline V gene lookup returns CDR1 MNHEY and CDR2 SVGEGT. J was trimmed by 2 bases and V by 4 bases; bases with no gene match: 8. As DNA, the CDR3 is TGTGCCAGCAGTTTCCAGCCGGGACTAGCGGCCACAGATACGCAGTATTTT. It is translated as CASSFQPGLAATDTQYF.

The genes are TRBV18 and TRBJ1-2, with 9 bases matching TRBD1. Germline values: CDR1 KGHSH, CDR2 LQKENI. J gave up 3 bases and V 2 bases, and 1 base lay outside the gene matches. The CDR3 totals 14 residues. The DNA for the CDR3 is TGTGCCAGCTCACCAGGGGACAGGGACTATGGCTACACCTTC. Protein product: CASSPGDRDYGYTF.

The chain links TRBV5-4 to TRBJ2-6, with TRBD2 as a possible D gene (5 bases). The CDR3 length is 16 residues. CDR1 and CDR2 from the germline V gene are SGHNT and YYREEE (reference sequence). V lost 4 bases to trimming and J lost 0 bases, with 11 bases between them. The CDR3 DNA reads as TGTGCCAGCAGCCGGCGGGCGGTCTCTGGGGCCAACGTCCTGACTTTC. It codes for CASSRRAVSGANVLTF.

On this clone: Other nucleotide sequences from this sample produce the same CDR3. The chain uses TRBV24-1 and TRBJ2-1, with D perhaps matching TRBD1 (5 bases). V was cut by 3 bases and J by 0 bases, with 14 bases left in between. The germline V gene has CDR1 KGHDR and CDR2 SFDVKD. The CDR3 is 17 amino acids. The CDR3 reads CATSDPGLPSSYNEQFF. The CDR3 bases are TGTGCCACCAGTGATCCAGGGCTCCCCAGCTCCTACAATGAGCAGTTCTTC.

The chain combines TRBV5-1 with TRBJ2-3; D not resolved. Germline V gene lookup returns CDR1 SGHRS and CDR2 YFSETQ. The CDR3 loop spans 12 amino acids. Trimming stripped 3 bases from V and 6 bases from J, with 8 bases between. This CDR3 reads CASSSLSDTQYF. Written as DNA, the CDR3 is TGCGCCAGCAGCTCCCTCTCGGATACGCAGTATTTT.

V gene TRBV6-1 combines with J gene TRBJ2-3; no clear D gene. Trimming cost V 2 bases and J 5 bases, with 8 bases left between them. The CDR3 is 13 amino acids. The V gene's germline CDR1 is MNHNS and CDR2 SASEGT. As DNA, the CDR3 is TGTGCCAGCAGTGAAAACAACGTAGATACGCAGTATTTT. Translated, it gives CASSENNVDTQYF.